The 28 T cell receptor beta chains in this list originate from one sample, sequenced in a study of blood T cell repertoires in COVID-19. Libraries were prepared by immunoSEQ multiplex PCR; TCRdb keeps only in-frame clonotypes and omits some of them. Among some 150,000 clones listed, roughly four fifths were seen once. Sequencing used peripheral blood. The receptors were sampled from a human donor with acute or convalescent COVID-19. The donor label of this sample is uncertain.

This clone was recorded once. This chain links TRBV30 with TRBJ1-2, with a weak D call TRBD1 (6 bases). CDR1 and CDR2 from the germline V gene are GTSNPN and SVGIG (reference sequence). CDR3 length: 13 amino acids. V gave up 8 bases and J gave up 8 bases, with 21 bases separating them. CDR3 amino acids: CAGGRGPEGGYTF. The DNA for the CDR3 is TGTGCCGGAGGGCGGGGGCCCGAGGGGGGCTACACCTTC. The full variable domain, in which reference TRBV30 and TRBJ1-2 provide the parts outside the CDR3, is SQTIHQWPATLVQPVGSPLSLECTVEGTSNPNLYWYRQAAGRGLQLLFYSVGIGQISSEVPQNLSASRPQDRQFILSSKKLLLSDSGFYLCAGGRGPEGGYTFGSGTRLTVV.

CDR3 coding DNA: TGTGCCACCAGCAGGCTGACAGGGAACTACAATGAGCAGTTCTTC. Residues: CATSRLTGNYNEQFF. The chain carries TRBV15 and TRBJ2-1, with 7 bases that match TRBD1. There are 15 residues in the CDR3. V lost 3 bases and J lost 3; bases outside the gene matches: 5. Germline CDR1 is LNHNV and CDR2 is YYDKDF (reference sequence).

The rearrangement uses TRBV10-3 and TRBJ2-3; no clear D gene. The V and J ends lost 5 bases and 2 bases respectively, with 2 bases between them. The CDR3 covers 11 residues. Germline CDR1 and CDR2: ENHRY and SYGVKD. This CDR3 reads CAISYTDTQYF. The CDR3 DNA reads TGTGCCATCAGTTACACAGATACGCAGTATTTT.

The chain links TRBV11-2 to TRBJ1-4; 7 bases are a match to TRBD1. CDR1 and CDR2 (germline): SGHAT, FQNNGV. Trimming removed 1 base from V and 6 bases from J; junction bases left unmatched: 5. This CDR3 has 15 residues. This CDR3 reads CASSLGDRDHEKLFF. The CDR3 region has the DNA TGTGCCAGCAGCTTAGGGGACAGAGACCATGAAAAACTGTTTTTT. Variable domain in full (rest from reference TRBV11-2 and TRBJ1-4): EAGVAQSPRYKIIEKRQSVAFWCNPISGHATLYWYQQILGQGPKLLIQFQNNGVVDDSQLPKDRFSAERLKGVDSTLKIQPAKLEDSAVYLCASSLGDRDHEKLFFGSGTQLSVL.

The genes are TRBV5-1 and TRBJ1-5, with 7 bases fitting TRBD1. V was clipped by 2 bases and J by 7 bases; unmatched bases: 6. The length of the CDR3 is 14 residues. Germline V gives CDR1 SGHRS, CDR2 YFSETQ. The DNA of the CDR3 is TGCGCCAGCAGCTTAGGGACAGAGGAACAGCCCCAGCATTTT. Its protein product is CASSLGTEEQPQHF.

This clone has just one count. The chain carries TRBV7-4 and TRBJ1-5; D is perhaps TRBD1 (6 bases). The V gene lost 1 base and the J gene lost 3 bases, with 19 bases spanning the gap. There are 18 residues in the CDR3. CDR1 SGHVT and CDR2 SQSDAQ come from the germline V gene. For the CDR3, the DNA is TGTGCCAGCAGCTTAGACGAACGAGGGGGTAAAAACAATCAGCCCCAGCATTTT. This translates into CASSLDERGGKNNQPQHF.

The chain couples TRBV11-3 to TRBJ2-7; D remains ambiguous. Germline assignment: CDR1 SGHNT and CDR2 YENEEA. This CDR3 spans 11 amino acids. The CDR3 loop reads CKRFSSYEQYV. In DNA, the CDR3 is TGTAAACGTTTTAGCTCCTACGAGCAGTACGTC.

In this sample, this clone turned up once. The chain recombines TRBV3-1 (or the pseudogene TRBV3-2) with TRBJ2-5, with TRBD2 matching 7 bases. The CDR3 runs to 16 residues. V was pared by 3 bases and J by 5 bases, with 12 bases of the junction left unmatched. Germline V gene data show CDR1 as LGHDT and CDR2 as YNNKEL (reference sequence). For the CDR3, the DNA is TGTGCCAGCAGCCAGGCCCCGATGGGGGGGTTGGAGACCCAGTACTTC. It specifies CASSQAPMGGLETQYF.

This clone was observed once. The chain joins TRBV28 to TRBJ1-4; TRBD1 might be the D (6 bases). Germline V gives CDR1 MDHEN, CDR2 SYDVKM. V shed 2 bases and J shed 10 bases, with 14 bases lying between them. The CDR3 extends over 14 amino acids. The CDR3 DNA sequence: TGTGCCAGCAGTTTACCCGGTCAGGGGTCAAAACTGTTTTTT. Translating it yields CASSLPGQGSKLFF.

There are a few counts of this clone. This chain connects TRBV9 to TRBJ1-3; 9 bases map to TRBD1. The CDR3 is 17 amino acids. Germline CDR1 SGDLS, CDR2 YYNGEE. The J segment lost 0 bases and the V segment lost 2 bases, leaving 6 bases of the junction unmatched. CDR3 nucleotides: TGTGCCAGCAGCGTCTCGACAGGGGGAACCTCTGGAAACACCATATATTTT. Its translation: CASSVSTGGTSGNTIYF.

The J gene is TRBJ2-1, the V gene TRBV18; tentative D call: TRBD1 (5 bases). This CDR3 is 14 amino acids long. Germline V gives CDR1 KGHSH, CDR2 LQKENI. Trimming took 2 bases from V and 10 from J, leaving 15 bases between them. CDR3 protein: CASSPYYTGLEQFF. The CDR3 DNA is TGTGCCAGCTCACCATATTATACAGGCCTAGAGCAGTTCTTC.

The chain is built from TRBV9 and TRBJ2-3, with 9 bases fitting TRBD2. The J segment lost 4 bases and the V segment lost 1 base, leaving 1 base of the junction unmatched. Germline V lookup: CDR1 SGDLS, CDR2 YYNGEE. The CDR3 spans 14 residues. DNA for the CDR3: TGTGCCAGCAGCGTAAGCGGGGGGCCAGATACGCAGTATTTT. Amino acid sequence: CASSVSGGPDTQYF.

V gene TRBV25-1 combines with J gene TRBJ2-3, with 7 bases aligning to TRBD1. Looked up from germline, CDR1 is MGHDK and CDR2 is SYGVNS. The V segment lost 10 bases and the J segment 0 bases; nucleotides outside the gene matches: 10. CDR3 size: 15 residues. The CDR3: CATDSGQPSTDTQYF. The CDR3 nucleotides are TGTGCCACCGACTCGGGACAGCCTAGCACAGATACGCAGTATTTT.

The chain is built from TRBV21-1 and TRBJ2-6; the table's D call TRBD2 went unverified against the DNA. TRBV21-1 represents a pseudogene. The CDR3 runs to 14 residues. CDR3 sequence: CASIESSGANVLTF. CDR3 coding DNA: TGTGCCAGCATCGAGAGCTCTGGGGCCAACGTCCTGACTTTC.

This clone has just one count. CDR3 region: CASSYSGQGGYEKLFF. The CDR3 DNA is TGTGCCAGCAGTTACTCAGGGCAGGGGGGTTACGAAAAACTGTTTTTT. This chain links TRBV6-5 with TRBJ1-4; 7 nucleotides line up with TRBD1. CDR1 and CDR2 (germline): MNHEY, SVGAGI. The CDR3 consists of 16 residues. Germline trimming cut 0 bases from V and 8 bases from J; bases unmatched to any gene: 9.

V and J are TRBV19 and TRBJ2-7, with 7 bases matching TRBD1. Unmatched junction bases numbered 8, after V lost 4 bases and J lost 5 bases. The CDR3 extends over 14 amino acids. The germline V gene encodes CDR1 LNHDA and CDR2 SQIVND (reference sequence). The CDR3 spells CASSSPTGQHEQYF. CDR3 bases: TGTGCCAGTAGTAGCCCGACAGGGCAGCACGAGCAGTACTTC.

This clone was picked up one time. The gene calls are TRBV4-1 and TRBJ1-4, with 9 nucleotides matching TRBD1. There are 18 residues in the CDR3. Trimming at V came to 0 bases and at J to 3 bases, leaving 8 bases not matched to a gene. CDR1 and CDR2 from the germline V gene are MGHRA and YSYEKL. CDR3 amino acids: CASSQDATGGRSNEKLFF. Here the CDR3 DNA reads TGCGCCAGCAGCCAAGATGCGACAGGGGGAAGGTCTAATGAAAAACTGTTTTTT.

The chain employs TRBV7-2 and TRBJ1-1, with 7 bases that match TRBD1. Germline CDR1 is SGHTA and CDR2 is FQGNSA. V was pared by 5 bases and J by 0 bases, with 15 bases of the junction left unmatched. The CDR3 extends over 18 amino acids. CDR3 loop: CASSHPRTGMIMNTEAFF. CDR3 DNA sequence: TGTGCCAGCAGCCACCCCCGGACAGGAATGATTATGAACACTGAAGCTTTCTTT.

The chain has TRBV5-1 and TRBJ2-2; D may be TRBD2 (6 bases). Germline lookup yields CDR1 SGHRS and CDR2 YFSETQ. V lost 5 bases and J 3 bases, leaving 14 bases between the germline ends. The CDR3 sequence is 15 residues long. The CDR3 region is CASSSGGAYTGELFF. CDR3 in DNA: TGCGCCAGCAGTTCAGGAGGGGCATACACCGGGGAGCTGTTTTTT.

The chain combines TRBV12-3 or TRBV12-4 with TRBJ1-1; a possible D gene is TRBD1 (5 bases). CDR3 size: 13 residues. Trimming shortened V by 2 bases and J by 8 bases, and 12 bases separated the two germline ends. CDR3 loop: CASSLTRAGEAFF. The CDR3 DNA sequence: TGTGCCAGCAGTTTAACCAGAGCAGGGGAAGCTTTCTTT.

The chain carries TRBV7-2 and TRBJ2-5, with 7 bases matching TRBD2. The CDR3 is 17 residues long. J was trimmed by 3 bases and V by 1 base; bases with no gene match: 11. CDR1 is SGHTA and CDR2 is FQGNSA in the germline V gene. The CDR3 DNA reads as TGTGCCAGCAGCTTAGAAGTCGGAGCTAGCGGAGAAGAGACCCAGTACTTC. It translates to CASSLEVGASGEETQYF. Complete variable domain (other parts from reference TRBV7-2 and TRBJ2-5): GAGVSQSPSNKVTEKGKDVELRCDPISGHTALYWYRQSLGQGLEFLIYFQGNSAPDKSGLPSDRFSAERTGGSVSTLTIQRTQQEDSAVYLCASSLEVGASGEETQYFGPGTRLLVL.

This chain joins TRBV5-4 and TRBJ2-3, with TRBD2 matching over 9 bases. The CDR3 is 16 residues long. Per the germline V gene, CDR1 is SGHNT and CDR2 is YYREEE (reference sequence). J was trimmed by 4 bases and V by 1 base; bases with no gene match: 7. CDR3 nucleotide sequence: TGTGCCAGCAGCTTGTCGGCGGGGGGGCCCGCAGATACGCAGTATTTT. Translation gives CASSLSAGGPADTQYF.

Only one count was recorded for this clone. The genes are TRBV5-4 and TRBJ1-6; tentative D call: TRBD1 (5 bases). Between the trimmed V and J ends, which lost 4 bases and 7 bases, there was a span of 18 bases. The germline gives CDR1 SGHNT, CDR2 YYREEE (reference sequence). This CDR3 has 16 residues. The CDR3 sequence is CASSEDTGYKNSPLHF. The DNA of the CDR3 is TGTGCCAGCAGCGAGGACACCGGATATAAGAATTCACCCCTCCACTTT.

The chain links TRBV7-4 to TRBJ1-3, with a possible D match to TRBD1 (6 bases). The germline V gene encodes CDR1 SGHVT and CDR2 SQSDAQ. The CDR3 is 16 residues long. V lost 1 base and J 6 bases, leaving 16 bases between the germline ends. The CDR3, as DNA: TGTGCCAGCAGCTTAGGTTACAGGGTAGGGATAAACACCATATATTTT. Its translation is CASSLGYRVGINTIYF.

This clone was detected once. The chain recombines TRBV12-3 or TRBV12-4 with TRBJ2-1, with D perhaps TRBD2 (5 bases). Trimming cost V 3 bases and J 5 bases, with 8 bases left between them. The CDR3 is made up of 13 amino acids. CDR3 DNA sequence: TGTGCCAGCAGTTTTACGGGAAACAATGAGCAGTTCTTC. This codes for CASSFTGNNEQFF.

The chain is built from TRBV15 and TRBJ1-4; maybe TRBD1 (5 bases). V dropped 4 bases and J dropped 0 bases, with 9 bases sitting between them. Germline-derived CDR1 and CDR2 are LNHNV and YYDKDF (reference sequence). This CDR3 has 15 residues. The CDR3 is CATSTTGSTNEKLFF. CDR3 in DNA: TGTGCCACCAGCACTACAGGCTCAACTAATGAAAAACTGTTTTTT.

The chain has TRBV30 and TRBJ2-1; 9 bases are shared with TRBD2. Losses at the gene ends were 2 bases for V and 2 bases for J; bases not matched to a gene: 4. Germline loops: CDR1 GTSNPN, CDR2 SVGIG (reference sequence). This CDR3 contains 15 residues. CDR3: CAWSIGGGAYNEQFF. CDR3 DNA sequence: TGTGCCTGGAGTATTGGCGGGGGGGCCTACAATGAGCAGTTCTTC.

In this sample, this clone turned up once. The V call is TRBV5-1, the J call TRBJ2-2; D may be TRBD2 (6 bases). Trimming took off 2 bases at V and 6 bases at J, with 14 bases between the two ends. CDR3 size: 15 residues. The germline gives CDR1 SGHRS, CDR2 YFSETQ. The DNA for the CDR3 is TGCGCCAGCAGCTTACCCAGCGGCGGGGCCGGGGAGCTGTTTTTT. This encodes CASSLPSGGAGELFF.